This TCR beta chain was retrieved from a study of post-analysis software for immune sequencing data. In the case of this clonotype: Antigen unknown.

Germline-derived CDR1 and CDR2 are SQVTM and ANQGSEA. The CDR3 is 13 amino acids. The V end lost 4 bases, the J end lost 0 bases, and 10 bases lay between the germline ends. TCR beta cDNA libraries had unique molecular identifiers. When about 1 to 11 million T cells were used, they gave about 490,000 cDNA molecules. TCRdb reanalysed the PCR reads using MiXCR and keeps one entry per CDR3 protein. The sample yields around 440,000 distinct CDR3 sequences, approximately 45% seen once. Points from the study as a whole: In patients, about five TRBV segments were more frequent than in controls, with TRBV5-6, TRBV5-1 and TRBV20-1 among them. Versus controls, multiple sclerosis patients showed significantly lower diversity (normalized Chao1). Strong co-clustering by F measure was seen for same-batch samples.

V and J are TRBV29-1 and TRBJ2-7; D may be TRBD2 (6 bases). The sample was blood. This clonotype was obtained from a girl under 18 with multiple sclerosis. CDR3 loop: CSVVRRGSYEQYF. The CDR3 coding sequence is TGCAGCGTTGTCAGGAGGGGCTCCTACGAGCAGTACTTC.